This T cell receptor beta chain was identified during a study of shared clonotypes between healthy human individuals. Study summary: The study drew on a couple of women and a few men aged 18 to 49 as donors. Each donor's CD8 memory used one plate, CD8 naive two, each CD4 subset three.

The study drew its donors from healthy HIV-negative adults without recent acute infections or vaccinations. The donor cohort consisted entirely of Caucasian adults residing in Nashville, Tennessee. The V gene lost 7 bases and the J gene lost 8 bases, with 11 bases spanning the gap. This CDR3 contains 12 residues. Germline CDR1 MNHEY, CDR2 SVGAGI. Libraries were prepared by immunoSEQ multiplex PCR; TCRdb keeps only in-frame clonotypes and omits some of them. The sample contains 800,000 to 1,200,000 clones, more than 75% of which appear only once. The gene calls are TRBV6-5 and TRBJ2-2; D unclear. This clonotype was sampled from a man aged 18 to 30 in good health. Some clones in this sample may be carry-over from other donors' samples. The sequencing input was memory CD4+ T cells from PBMCs. The subset here: CD45RA-negative fraction. The CDR3 sequence: CASTSRRGELFF. CDR3 sequence (DNA): TGTGCCAGCACCTCCCGCCGGGGGGAGCTGTTTTTT.